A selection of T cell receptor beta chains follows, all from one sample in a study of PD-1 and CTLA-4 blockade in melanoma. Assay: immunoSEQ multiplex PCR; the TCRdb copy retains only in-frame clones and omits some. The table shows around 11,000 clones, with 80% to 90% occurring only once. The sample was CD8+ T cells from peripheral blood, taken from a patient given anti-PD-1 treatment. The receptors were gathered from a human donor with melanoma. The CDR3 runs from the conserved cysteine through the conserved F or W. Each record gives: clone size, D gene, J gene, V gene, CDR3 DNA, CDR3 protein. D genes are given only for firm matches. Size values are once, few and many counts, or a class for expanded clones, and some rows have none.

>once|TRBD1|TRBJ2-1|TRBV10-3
TGTGCCATCAGTGAGAGGGCTACAGGGGGCCTTCTTTACAATGAGCAGTTCTTC
CAISERATGGLLYNEQFF
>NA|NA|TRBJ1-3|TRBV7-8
TGTGCCAGCAGCTTAGGGAGCTCAAGCTCTGGAAACACCATATATTTT
CASSLGSSSSGNTIYF
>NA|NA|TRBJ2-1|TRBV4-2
TGTGCCAGCAGCCCGATGAGAAACTCCTACAATGAGCAGTTCTTC
CASSPMRNSYNEQFF
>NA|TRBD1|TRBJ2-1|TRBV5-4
TGTGCCAGCAGCTTGGATGTAGGGACAGGCAATGAGCAGTTCTTC
CASSLDVGTGNEQFF
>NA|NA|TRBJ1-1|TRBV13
TGTGCCAGCAGCTTCCAAGGAGGGGGCACTGAAGCTTTCTTT
CASSFQGGGTEAFF
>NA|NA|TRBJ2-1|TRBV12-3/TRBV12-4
TGTGCCAGCAGTCAGGCACATGAGCAGTTCTTC
CASSQAHEQFF
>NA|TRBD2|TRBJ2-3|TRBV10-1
TGCGCCAGCAGCGAACTGACTAGCGGTCCTAGCACAGATACGCAGTATTTT
CASSELTSGPSTDTQYF
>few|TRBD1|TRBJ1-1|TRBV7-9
TGTGCCAGCAGCCCGGGGGACAGCAGCCCCATGAACACTGAAGCTTTCTTT
CASSPGDSSPMNTEAFF
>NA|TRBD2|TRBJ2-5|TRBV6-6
TGTGCCAGCAGTCCGAGCGGGGCCCAAGAGACCCAGTACTTC
CASSPSGAQETQYF
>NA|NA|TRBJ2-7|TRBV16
TGTGCCAGCAGCCAAATAGGGAATGGAGCCTACGAGCAGTACTTC
CASSQIGNGAYEQYF
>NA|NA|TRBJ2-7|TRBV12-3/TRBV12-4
TGTGCCAGCAGTTTAGGATACGAGCAGTACTTC
CASSLGYEQYF
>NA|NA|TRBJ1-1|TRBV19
TGTGCCAGTAGTCCCTCACAGGGAGGGGTACGCACTGAAGCTTTCTTT
CASSPSQGGVRTEAFF
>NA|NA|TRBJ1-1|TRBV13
TGTGCCAGCAGCTACACCGGGACGGAGAACACTGAAGCTTTCTTT
CASSYTGTENTEAFF
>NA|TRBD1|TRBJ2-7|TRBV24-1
TGTGCCACCAGTGATGTGACAGGGGGCGAGCAGTACTTC
CATSDVTGGEQYF
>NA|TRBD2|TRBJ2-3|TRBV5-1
TGCGCCAGCAGCCCTGTGGGACTAGTGGGTCCCACAGATACGCAGTATTTT
CASSPVGLVGPTDTQYF
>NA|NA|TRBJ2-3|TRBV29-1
TGCAGCGTTGAAGCCCCCGTAGCCGGGAGCTCAGATACGCAGTATTTT
CSVEAPVAGSSDTQYF
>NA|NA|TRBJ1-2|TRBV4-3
TGCGCCAGCAGCCAAGATCTCCCCTTACAGAGAGACTATGGCTACACCTTC
CASSQDLPLQRDYGYTF
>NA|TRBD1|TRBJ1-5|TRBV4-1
TGCGCCAGCAGCCTAACTCCCGGGACAGTTAATCAGCCCCAGCATTTT
CASSLTPGTVNQPQHF
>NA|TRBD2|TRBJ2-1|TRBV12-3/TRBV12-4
TGTGCCAGCAACGGGGGGAGTGGGAATGAGCAGTTCTTC
CASNGGSGNEQFF
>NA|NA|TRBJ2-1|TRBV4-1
TGCGCCAGCAGCCAAGATTTCACTGAGCAGTTCTTC
CASSQDFTEQFF
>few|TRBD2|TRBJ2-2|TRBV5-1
TGCGCCAGCAGCTTGGCGGGAGGGCCCGGCGGGGAGCTGTTTTTT
CASSLAGGPGGELFF
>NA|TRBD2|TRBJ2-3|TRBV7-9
TGTGCCAGCAGCTTCGGCCAGGGAGGGCAGATAGATACGCAGTATTTT
CASSFGQGGQIDTQYF
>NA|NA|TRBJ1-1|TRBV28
TGTGCCAGCGGTCAGGGATTCGGAACTGAAGCTTTCTTT
CASGQGFGTEAFF
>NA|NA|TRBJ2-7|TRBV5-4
TGTGCCAGCAGCCCGGGGGGCTCCTTTTGGGAGCAGTACTTC
CASSPGGSFWEQYF
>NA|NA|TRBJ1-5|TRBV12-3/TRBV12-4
TGTGGAGTGGGGGGCGGAGGTGGACAGCCCCAGCATTTT
CGVGGGGGQPQHF
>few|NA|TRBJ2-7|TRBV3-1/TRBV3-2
TGTGCCAGCAGCCAAGTGGGGACAAAGGCTGAAGAGCAGTACTTC
CASSQVGTKAEEQYF
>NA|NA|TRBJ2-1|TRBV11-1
TGTGCCAGCAGCTTTTCCTACAATGAGCAGTTCTTC
CASSFSYNEQFF
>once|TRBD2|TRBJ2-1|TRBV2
TGTGCCAGCAGCAGTCGGGGGGGGCCGCCCTACAATGAGCAGTTCTTC
CASSSRGGPPYNEQFF
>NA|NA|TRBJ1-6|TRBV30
TGTGCCTCCAAAGGGGGGTTGAATTCACCCCTCCACTTT
CASKGGLNSPLHF
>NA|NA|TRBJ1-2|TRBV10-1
TGCGCCAGCAGTGAAAAAGCTAACTATGGCTACACCTTC
CASSEKANYGYTF
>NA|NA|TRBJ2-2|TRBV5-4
TGTGCCAGCAGCCTAACCCCCACCGGGGAGCTGTTTTTT
CASSLTPTGELFF
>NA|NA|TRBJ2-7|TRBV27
TGTGCCAGCAGTAGGCGGGGTAGCCCCGAGCAGTACTTC
CASSRRGSPEQYF
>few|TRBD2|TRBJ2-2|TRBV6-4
TGTGCCAGCAGTGAAGCGGGAGACACCGGGGAGCTGTTTTTT
CASSEAGDTGELFF
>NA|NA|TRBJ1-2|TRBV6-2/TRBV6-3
TGTGCCAGCAGTTCGTTAGGCTATGGCTACACCTTC
CASSSLGYGYTF
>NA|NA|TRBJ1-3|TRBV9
TGTGCCAGCAGCGGGGACCCCAGCTCTGGAAACACCATATATTTT
CASSGDPSSGNTIYF
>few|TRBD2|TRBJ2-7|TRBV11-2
TGTGCCAGCAGCTCACGACCGAGGACTAGCGGGATGATCTACGAGCAGTACTTC
CASSSRPRTSGMIYEQYF
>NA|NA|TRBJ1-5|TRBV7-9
TGTGCCAGCAGCTCGCCGGGACAAAATCAGCCCCAGCATTTT
CASSSPGQNQPQHF
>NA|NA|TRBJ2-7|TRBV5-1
TGCGCCAGCAGCTTGAACAGACTCTACGAGCAGTACTTC
CASSLNRLYEQYF
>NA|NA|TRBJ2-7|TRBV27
TGTGCCAGCAGTTTGGGCGGGCCGTCCTACGAGCAGTACTTC
CASSLGGPSYEQYF
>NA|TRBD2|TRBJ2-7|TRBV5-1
TGCGCCAGCAGCTACACCTCGGGACTATCCTACGAGCAGTACTTC
CASSYTSGLSYEQYF